The source of this T cell receptor (beta chain) is a study of blood T cell repertoires in COVID-19. CDR3 length equals 16 residues. CDR1 is KGHSH and CDR2 is LQKENI in the germline V gene. V shed 3 bases, J shed 1 base, and the junction held 5 bases outside the gene matches. Using immunoSEQ multiplex PCR, the repertoire was profiled, and TCRdb retains in-frame clones only, with some absent. In the table there are some 56,000 clones, around 90% of which are singletons. This chain uses TRBV18 with TRBJ2-5; 10 bases fit TRBD2. Sequencing was carried out using peripheral blood. The receptor comes from a human donor in a cohort sampled during active COVID-19. In DNA, the CDR3 is TGTGCCAGCTCACCTGGGACTAGCGCCGCCCAAGAGACCCAGTACTTC. Translated: CASSPGTSAAQETQYF.